This T cell receptor (beta chain) was obtained from a study of blood T cell repertoires in COVID-19 (dated by TCRdb to between 2020 and 2021). A note on the overall study: Samples covering the acute and convalescent phases of COVID-19 were provided by collaborators in the United States, Italy and Spain. The prospective study material was composed of cDNA or gDNA derived from T cells, B-cell-depleted T cells, or PBMCs. Subjects who had been exposed to COVID-19, were actively infected with it, or had recovered from it provided the deeply sampled blood TCRbeta repertoires that made up the dataset. A freely available public database, intended as a resource for researchers studying the immune response to SARS-CoV-2, is where the repertoires were released. Samples came from the ongoing ImmuneRACE study (first 160 participants) plus 1,254 subjects from 6 global collaborators. A de-identified subject ID, COVID-19 status, age in years and sex were almost always included in the sample metadata. Where available, HLA class I and class II types were taken from metadata supplied by the sample provider and were not determined by assay-based typing.

Whole blood was collected in K2EDTA tubes by collaborating institutions according to the institutions' own protocols. Collaborator samples were shipped for TCRbeta analysis as frozen whole blood, isolated PBMCs, or DNA extracted from either sample type. CDR3 length: 13 amino acids, cysteine to phenylalanine. Only the CDR3 DNA is retained, 39 bases long and in frame from the first base. V loses 5 bases at its end and J loses 2 bases; junction bases beyond the gene matches: 3. Looking up the germline V gene yields CDR1 SGHNT and CDR2 YENEEA. Regarding this clone: The target of this receptor is not known. No clone much larger than this one lies a single base away; base qualities are absent.

TCRbeta CDR3 regions were amplified from genomic DNA using the immunoSEQ Assay, a bias-controlled multiplex PCR. For the original study's pipeline: The number of nucleated cells in each sample was estimated from the amplification of reference gene primers within the assay. To quantify the absolute abundance of each unique TCRbeta CDR3 rearrangement, sequence reads were collapsed and filtered. For each sample, productive Simpson clonality was calculated by taking the square root of Simpson's diversity index across productive rearrangements. This immuneACCESS table, as held by TCRdb, lists in-frame sequences with V and J called but not all clones. Of the missing ones, under half trace to an unresolved V gene in checked studies; the others have no known cause. V, J and clone size reflect that table, while D and trimming were determined from the DNA. The sample records around 110,000 clones, around 80% of which are singletons. The ten top clones hold less than 9% of the sample.

General findings and caveats noted by the study authors: Clinical and demographic metadata were provided uncurated, with the amount varying by source and participant.

The TCR comes from a man in his 70s with active or convalescent COVID-19. Sequencing was performed on peripheral blood. The chain couples TRBV11-3 to TRBJ2-7; 7 junctional bases match TRBD2. Here the CDR3 is given as CASSGLVTYEQYF. The DNA is TGTGCCAGCAGCGGACTAGTAACCTACGAGCAGTACTTC.